The T cell receptor (beta chain) described here comes from a study of T cell changes during pregnancy in multiple sclerosis. Libraries were prepared by immunoSEQ multiplex PCR; TCRdb keeps only in-frame clonotypes and omits some of them. The repertoire consists of 75,000 to 100,000 clones, with about 92% occurring once and the leading ten covering 2% to 3%. There are 14 residues in the CDR3. The V end was cut by 6 bases, the J end by 5 bases, with 17 bases between. From germline, CDR1 is MNHNS and CDR2 SASEGT. The origin of this receptor is a female donor in good health, enrolled as a control in a pregnancy study. The starting material was peripheral blood, obtained after pregnancy. The rearrangement joins TRBV6-1 to TRBJ2-7; possible D gene TRBD1, 7 bases. This CDR3 reads CASRRGQGGDEQYF. Written as DNA, the CDR3 is TGTGCCAGCAGGCGAGGGCAGGGGGGTGACGAGCAGTACTTC.